This T cell receptor beta chain originates from a study of blood T cell repertoires in COVID-19. Across the whole study: T cells, B-cell-depleted T cells, or PBMCs supplied cDNA or gDNA.

Under the authors' procedure: Reference gene primer amplification in the assay estimated nucleated cell counts. The protocol was immunoSEQ multiplex PCR, while the TCRdb copy is restricted to in-frame clones and leaves out a portion. Clone size and V and J calls were adopted from that table, with D and trimming inferred from the DNA. This table has under 250,000 clones, roughly 92% appearing once. The CDR3 spans 16 residues. Germline-derived CDR1 and CDR2 are MGHRA and YSYEKL. V dropped 5 bases and J dropped 1; count of bases not matched to a gene: 8. The sequencing input was peripheral blood. The sequence was obtained from a man aged 55 to 70 with COVID-19, enrolled during active disease. The chain employs TRBV4-1 and TRBJ1-5; 7 nucleotides line up with TRBD1. The CDR3 loop is CASSEAGTASNQPQHF. The CDR3 region has the DNA TGCGCCAGCAGCGAAGCCGGGACAGCGAGCAATCAGCCCCAGCATTTT.